This entry is about one TCR beta chain. The trim removed 4 bases at V and 2 bases at J, leaving 8 bases unmatched. CDR3 length equals 15 residues. Per germline, CDR1 MGHRA and CDR2 YSYEKL. The sample comes from a study of blood T cell repertoires in COVID-19. Overall study context: Samples taken during acute and convalescent COVID-19 were collected in the United States, Italy and Spain. PBMCs, B-cell-depleted T cells, or T cells provided the cDNA or gDNA that made up the material.

Authors' processing steps: Reference gene primer amplification yielded estimated nucleated cell counts. Some clones are missing from TCRdb's copy, which holds only in-frame ones; the method was immunoSEQ multiplex PCR. V and J calls and clone size follow that table, whereas D and trimming were derived from the DNA. The sample contains some 520,000 clones, roughly 89% of which appear only once. The receptor was derived from a young man with COVID-19, enrolled during active disease. This chain connects TRBV4-1 to TRBJ2-7; 7 bases fit TRBD2. The sample comprised peripheral blood. The CDR3: CASSRLAPDPYEQYF. CDR3 nucleotides: TGCGCCAGCAGCCGACTAGCCCCAGACCCCTACGAGCAGTACTTC.